Presented here are 25 T cell receptor beta chains from one specimen sequenced in a study of CD8+ T cells in alopecia areata. Treatment defined: oral pan-JAK inhibitor, 5-10 mg twice daily. Reverse transcribed after extraction, RNA yielded cDNA as the sequencing template. TCRdb keeps only in-frame clones here, not all; method: immunoSEQ multiplex PCR. The repertoire holds 200,000 or so clones, with 30% to 40% as singletons. Here the sequenced sample was CD4+ T cells sorted from blood, taken at approximately week 34, from a patient treated with tofacitinib. The receptors come from a human donor with alopecia areata.

This clone appeared a few times. This rearrangement joins TRBV2 to TRBJ2-6; D tentatively reads TRBD1 or TRBD2 (5 bases each). The V gene lost 8 bases and the J gene lost 1 base, with 9 bases spanning the gap. Germline-derived CDR1 and CDR2 are SNHLY and FYNNEI. The CDR3 is made up of 14 amino acids. This CDR3 reads CASLEGSGANVLTF. CDR3 in DNA: TGTGCCAGCCTTGAGGGGTCTGGGGCCAACGTCCTGACTTTC.

About this clone: Within the sample, other DNA sequences also encode this same CDR3. The chain joins TRBV19 to TRBJ2-3; D unclear. The germline gives CDR1 LNHDA, CDR2 SQIVND (reference sequence). The CDR3 has 14 amino acids. The V gene lost 3 bases and the J gene lost 4 bases, with 11 bases spanning the gap. For the CDR3, the DNA is TGTGCCAGTAGTATCGGTGGGATAGCAGATACGCAGTATTTT. It yields the protein CASSIGGIADTQYF.

This clone appeared a few times. The chain has TRBV5-1 and TRBJ2-2, with no clear D. This CDR3 has 13 amino acids. V lost 0 bases and J 8 bases, leaving 8 bases between the germline ends. CDR1 is SGHRS and CDR2 is YFSETQ in the germline V gene. CDR3 bases: TGCGCCAGCAGCTTGGACGTCCGGGGGGAGCTGTTTTTT. Translating gives CASSLDVRGELFF.

This chain connects TRBV5-1 to TRBJ2-1; D is possibly TRBD1 (5 bases). Germline V gene data show CDR1 as SGHRS and CDR2 as YFSETQ. Trimming took 0 bases from V and 2 from J, leaving 9 bases between them. The CDR3 covers 15 residues. The CDR3 loop is CASSLGEGAYNEQFF. The DNA of the CDR3 is TGCGCCAGCAGCTTGGGTGAAGGGGCCTACAATGAGCAGTTCTTC.

This clone was seen only a few times. In nucleotides, the CDR3 is TGCGCCAGCAGCCGGGCAGCCGGTGCGACTTACAATGAGCAGTTCTTC. Translating it yields CASSRAAGATYNEQFF. The chain couples TRBV4-1 to TRBJ2-1, with unresolved D. V was pared by 4 bases and J by 4 bases, with 17 bases between. Per the germline V gene, CDR1 is MGHRA and CDR2 is YSYEKL. This CDR3 has 16 residues.

This sequence joins TRBV6-6 and TRBJ1-2; maybe TRBD1 (6 bases). The CDR3 consists of 14 residues. Germline V gene data show CDR1 as MNHNY and CDR2 as SVGAGI (reference sequence). V was clipped by 3 bases and J by 4 bases, with 12 bases between them. The CDR3 nucleotides are TGTGCCAGCAGTTATGTCGGGGGGGCCTATGGCTACACCTTC. Translated: CASSYVGGAYGYTF.

In its sample, this clone was seen many times. This chain uses TRBV27 with TRBJ2-2; TRBD2 aligns across 16 bases. With 8 bases clipped from V and 4 bases from J, the junction kept 10 bases outside the gene matches. CDR1 and CDR2 from the germline V gene are MNHEY and SMNVEV (reference sequence). The CDR3 contains 18 residues. In DNA, the CDR3 is TGTGCCAGCTCCCCGGCGGGACTAGCGGGAGGGCGCACCGGGGAGCTGTTTTTT. Translation gives CASSPAGLAGGRTGELFF.

The chain recombines TRBV30 with TRBJ1-1; 7 bases fit TRBD1. V shed 1 base and J 0 bases; nucleotides not matched to a gene: 2. The CDR3 extends over 14 amino acids. Germline CDR1 reads GTSNPN; CDR2 reads SVGIG (reference sequence). The CDR3 DNA follows: TGTGCCTGGAGTGAAGGGGGCCTGAACACTGAAGCTTTCTTT. Its translation: CAWSEGGLNTEAFF.

The sample holds a few counts of this clone. The chain is built from TRBV5-1 and TRBJ1-5, with D possibly being TRBD1 (6 bases). There are 16 residues in the CDR3. With 0 bases removed from V and 5 bases from J, the gap between germline ends came to 15 bases. Germline assignment: CDR1 SGHRS and CDR2 YFSETQ. CDR3 sequence reads: CASSLDTGPPDQPQHF. DNA for the CDR3: TGCGCCAGCAGCTTGGATACAGGGCCCCCTGATCAGCCCCAGCATTTT.

This chain links TRBV5-1 with TRBJ2-1; 7 nucleotides match TRBD1. There are 15 residues in the CDR3. V trimming: 4 bases; J trimming: 4 bases; junction bases outside the gene matches: 8. Germline values: CDR1 SGHRS, CDR2 YFSETQ. In DNA, the CDR3 is TGCGCCAGCAGCCCGTTAGGGGGCGGGTACAATGAGCAGTTCTTC. Protein: CASSPLGGGYNEQFF. Full variable domain (missing parts from reference TRBV5-1 and TRBJ2-1): KAGVTQTPRYLIKTRGQQVTLSCSPISGHRSVSWYQQTPGQGLQFLFEYFSETQRNKGNFPGRFSGRQFSNSRSEMNVSTLELGDSALYLCASSPLGGGYNEQFFGPGTRLTVL.

The chain employs TRBV7-9 and TRBJ2-7; tentatively, D is TRBD1 (5 bases). V shed 5 bases and J shed 6 bases, with 23 bases lying between them. The germline V gene encodes CDR1 SEHNR and CDR2 FQNEAQ (reference sequence). This CDR3 is built from 16 residues. The CDR3 here is CASSRSRAGSSAEQYF. CDR3 nucleotide sequence: TGTGCCAGCAGCCGCAGTCGTGCAGGGTCGAGTGCCGAGCAGTACTTC.

This clone was seen a few times. V gene TRBV7-8 combines with J gene TRBJ2-6; D remains ambiguous. This CDR3 region has 15 residues. V was shortened by 2 bases and J by 2 bases, with 7 bases between the two germline ends. The germline CDR1 and CDR2 sequences are SGHVS and FQNEAQ. The CDR3 protein is CASSLLDAGANVLTF. The CDR3 DNA sequence: TGTGCCAGCAGCTTATTGGACGCTGGGGCCAACGTCCTGACTTTC.

To note about this clone: One end of the junction varies from germline; a read error may be responsible. The chain joins TRBV6-5 to TRBJ1-1; perhaps TRBD1 as D (6 bases). The germline gives CDR1 MNHEY, CDR2 SVGAGI. The CDR3 length is 12 residues. CDR3 residues: CASSEPVGQGPF. The CDR3 DNA follows: TGTGCCAGCAGTGAACCGGTGGGGCAGGGGCCATTT.

This clone was seen just once. The rearrangement joins TRBV30 to TRBJ1-1; no reliable D call. Looked up from germline, CDR1 is GTSNPN and CDR2 is SVGIG (reference sequence). CDR3 length: 11 residues. V gave up 2 bases and J gave up 0 bases, with 1 base separating them. The CDR3 DNA reads TGTGCCTGGAGTCTGAACACTGAAGCTTTCTTT. This translates into CAWSLNTEAFF.

The V gene is TRBV4-2, the J gene TRBJ2-2; D unresolved. Germline V gives CDR1 LGHNA, CDR2 YNFKEQ. V was clipped by 4 bases and J by 1 base, with 7 bases between them. The CDR3 consists of 14 residues. CDR3 protein: CASSRTQNTGELFF. CDR3 bases: TGTGCCAGCAGCCGAACACAGAACACCGGGGAGCTGTTTTTT.

CDR3 sequence: CASSIGRDSPLHF. In DNA form, the CDR3 reads TGTGCCAGTAGTATAGGGAGGGATTCACCCCTCCACTTT. The chain recombines TRBV19 with TRBJ1-6; D is ambiguous. The CDR3 spans 13 residues. V lost 1 base and J lost 8, with 6 bases in between. Germline assignment: CDR1 LNHDA and CDR2 SQIVND (reference sequence).

This clone has only a few counts. The chain carries TRBV18 and TRBJ1-1, with unresolved D. CDR3 length equals 15 residues. Germline V gene sequence: CDR1 KGHSH, CDR2 LQKENI. With 3 bases removed from V and 0 bases from J, the gap between germline ends came to 11 bases. CDR3 sequence: CASSPSRAVNTEAFF. In nucleotides, the CDR3 is TGTGCCAGCTCACCTTCACGAGCTGTGAACACTGAAGCTTTCTTT.

This clone was observed a few times. This sequence joins TRBV7-3 and TRBJ1-1, with D unresolved. This CDR3 has 13 amino acids. V was trimmed by 9 bases and J by 4 bases, leaving 15 bases between them. Germline-derived CDR1 and CDR2 are SGHTA and FQGTGA. CDR3 in DNA: TGTGCCAGTTCTCGGCGGGGAGGCACTGAAGCTTTCTTT. It translates to CASSRRGGTEAFF.

This clone was counted between two and nine times. This sequence joins TRBV7-8 and TRBJ1-1, with 8 bases that match TRBD1. This CDR3 has 15 amino acids. Germline V gene lookup returns CDR1 SGHVS and CDR2 FQNEAQ. J lost 3 bases, V lost 3 bases, and 6 bases had no gene match. The CDR3 DNA follows: TGTGCCAGCAGCTTCATGGGACAGGCTGACACTGAAGCTTTCTTT. This gives the protein CASSFMGQADTEAFF.

This clone was observed a handful of times. The V and J genes are TRBV5-1 and TRBJ2-7; weak D call: TRBD2 (6 bases). This CDR3 comprises 14 residues. CDR1 and CDR2 (germline): SGHRS, YFSETQ. Trimming cost V 1 base and J 6 bases, with 14 bases left between them. CDR3: CASSLTGLGLEQYF. The CDR3 DNA is TGCGCCAGCAGCTTGACGGGACTGGGGCTCGAGCAGTACTTC.

The chain uses TRBV11-2 and TRBJ2-3; 10 bases are a match to TRBD2. This CDR3 region has 17 residues. Germline trimming cut 5 bases from V and 1 base from J; bases unmatched to any gene: 9. CDR1 is SGHAT and CDR2 is FQNNGV in the germline V gene. The CDR3, as DNA: TGTGCCAGCAGCCCGACCCCCCTAGCGGGAGGCACAGATACGCAGTATTTT. Translated: CASSPTPLAGGTDTQYF.

This clone was counted only a few times. The V and J genes are TRBV28 and TRBJ2-7, with 11 bases matching TRBD1. In germline, CDR1 is MDHEN, CDR2 SYDVKM. With 2 bases clipped from V and 7 bases from J, the junction kept 7 bases outside the gene matches. This CDR3 has 15 residues. This CDR3 is CASSLPGQGGGEQYF. The CDR3 nucleotides read TGTGCCAGCAGTTTACCGGGACAGGGGGGAGGAGAGCAGTACTTC.

V usage is TRBV29-1 and J usage is TRBJ1-2; D unresolved. Looked up from germline, CDR1 is SQVTM and CDR2 is ANQGSEA. Trimming pared 5 bases from V and 8 bases from J, leaving 15 bases between. The CDR3 runs to 12 residues. The CDR3 region is CSVRPGFGGYTF. CDR3 DNA: TGCAGCGTTCGCCCGGGGTTCGGAGGCTACACCTTC.

The chain joins TRBV7-9 to TRBJ1-3; maybe TRBD1 (5 bases). CDR1 is SEHNR and CDR2 is FQNEAQ in the germline V gene (reference sequence). The ends were cut back, 6 bases at V and 0 bases at J, with 9 bases in the middle. CDR3 length equals 14 residues. The CDR3 coding sequence is TGTGCCAGCAGGGGGGAGAGCTCTGGAAACACCATATATTTT. Translation gives CASRGESSGNTIYF.

This chain joins TRBV5-1 and TRBJ2-3; no clear D gene. Germline assignment: CDR1 SGHRS and CDR2 YFSETQ. V was shortened by 0 bases and J by 6 bases, with 2 bases between the two germline ends. The CDR3 runs to 11 residues. CDR3 bases: TGCGCCAGCAGCTTGGGGGATACGCAGTATTTT. Its protein is CASSLGDTQYF.